This entry lists 22 T cell receptor beta chains sequenced from one sample in a study of T cells after yellow fever vaccination. TCRdb redid the calling of the 5' RACE reads with MiXCR, one entry per CDR3 protein. The sample comprises 300,000 to 400,000 distinct CDR3 sequences, around an eighth of which are singletons, and roughly 3% rests with the top ten. The sequences come from CD4+ T cells sorted from PBMCs, collected 15 days after the yellow fever booster vaccination. The receptors were sampled from a man younger than 35 who received the YFV17D yellow fever vaccine.

The V call is TRBV7-2, the J call TRBJ2-1, with unresolved D. CDR1 and CDR2 from the germline V gene are SGHTA and FQGNSA. The CDR3 is made up of 13 amino acids. Trimming pared 0 bases from V and 6 bases from J, leaving 6 bases between. DNA for the CDR3: TGTGCCAGCAGCTTAGCATTCTCCAATGAGCAGTTCTTC. Translated: CASSLAFSNEQFF.

This clonotype was detected only a few times. The rearrangement links TRBV7-2 to TRBJ2-7, with 12 bases fitting TRBD2. Germline trimming cut 5 bases from V and 4 bases from J; bases unmatched to any gene: 18. The CDR3 has 19 amino acids. Germline CDR1 reads SGHTA; CDR2 reads FQGNSA. As DNA, the CDR3 is TGTGCCAGCAGCCCCAGCGTTGAACTAGCGGGGGGAATGAGGTACGAGCAGTACGTC. Residues: CASSPSVELAGGMRYEQYV.

In its sample, this clonotype was seen once. This may be a read error, as it is one base from a much larger clone. The gene calls are TRBV12-3 or TRBV12-4 and TRBJ1-5; perhaps TRBD1 as D (6 bases). The CDR3 contains 13 residues. CDR3 bases: TGTGCCAGCAGGAGGACAGTAAATCAGCCCAAGCATTTT. This encodes CASRRTVNQPKHF.

The genes are TRBV4-2 and TRBJ1-1; TRBD1 agrees at 12 bases. The CDR3 is 18 residues long. V lost 0 bases and J lost 5; bases outside the gene matches: 10. CDR1 is LGHNA, CDR2 YNFKEQ, per germline. CDR3: CASSQDSWDRGPGTEAFF. The CDR3 coding sequence is TGTGCCAGCAGCCAAGATAGTTGGGACAGGGGGCCGGGGACTGAAGCTTTCTTT.

This clonotype was detected only a few times. The chain uses TRBV27 and TRBJ2-2; D possibly corresponds to TRBD1 (5 bases). V was shortened by 7 bases and J by 5 bases, with 20 bases between the two germline ends. The CDR3 consists of 16 residues. Germline CDR1 is MNHEY and CDR2 is SMNVEV (reference sequence). CDR3 residues: CASTLSRTKGTGELFF. CDR3 sequence (DNA): TGTGCCAGCACCCTTTCCCGGACAAAGGGGACCGGGGAGCTGTTTTTT.

V gene TRBV9 combines with J gene TRBJ1-3, with D hard to call. V was pared by 2 bases and J by 5 bases, with 5 bases between. This CDR3 has 12 amino acids. Germline V gene data show CDR1 as SGDLS and CDR2 as YYNGEE. Here the CDR3 reads CASSVGRNTIYF. CDR3 DNA sequence: TGTGCCAGCAGCGTCGGCAGAAACACCATATATTTT.

This clonotype has more than one count but fewer than ten. V is TRBV5-1 and J is TRBJ1-2, with D perhaps TRBD1 (5 bases). Looked up from germline, CDR1 is SGHRS and CDR2 is YFSETQ. The V end was cut by 0 bases, the J end by 9 bases, with 12 bases between. The CDR3 totals 13 residues. The CDR3 loop is CASSLDTQGSYTF. The CDR3 region has the DNA TGCGCCAGCAGCTTGGACACTCAGGGAAGCTACACCTTC.

This chain joins TRBV6-5 and TRBJ2-7; 9 bases line up with TRBD1. V lost 2 bases, J lost 0 bases, and 5 bases stayed unmatched. This CDR3 has 16 residues. From germline, CDR1 is MNHEY and CDR2 SVGAGI. CDR3 residues: CASSYRGQGISYEQYF. CDR3 DNA: TGTGCCAGCAGTTACCGCGGACAGGGGATCTCCTACGAGCAGTACTTC.

The chain is built from TRBV5-1 and TRBJ2-3; D perhaps matches TRBD2 (6 bases). This CDR3 contains 14 residues. In germline, CDR1 is SGHRS, CDR2 YFSETQ. With 0 bases removed from V and 6 bases from J, the gap between germline ends came to 11 bases. CDR3 protein: CASSLDSGGDTQYF. In DNA form, the CDR3 reads TGCGCCAGCAGCTTGGATAGCGGAGGGGATACGCAGTATTTT.

In its sample, this clonotype was seen a few times. This sequence joins TRBV20-1 and TRBJ2-3; TRBD2 matches at 8 bases. The CDR3 is 13 amino acids. CDR1 is DFQATT, CDR2 SNEGSKA, per germline (reference sequence). The V and J ends lost 4 bases and 3 bases, in that order; junction bases with no gene match: 3. This chain's CDR3 is CSAIPGGTDTQYF. The CDR3 coding sequence is TGCAGTGCTATTCCGGGGGGGACAGATACGCAGTATTTT.

This clonotype was detected ten times or more. V usage is TRBV5-1 and J usage is TRBJ1-1, with 9 bases matching TRBD1. The CDR3 is made up of 15 amino acids. The V and J ends lost 2 bases and 1 base, in that order; junction bases with no gene match: 3. Germline values: CDR1 SGHRS, CDR2 YFSETQ. CDR3 in amino acids: CASSFLGQGNTEAFF. The CDR3 coding sequence is TGCGCCAGCAGCTTTTTGGGACAGGGGAACACTGAAGCTTTCTTT.

This clonotype was recorded a few times. The chain links TRBV6-2 or TRBV6-3 to TRBJ1-2; D remains unclear. V gave up 0 bases and J gave up 5 bases, with 7 bases separating them. The CDR3 has 13 amino acids. Germline CDR1 and CDR2: MNHEY and SVGEGT. The CDR3 spells CASSYSTEYGYTF. The CDR3 coding sequence is TGTGCCAGCAGTTACTCCACGGAATATGGCTACACCTTC.

The V gene is TRBV4-2, the J gene TRBJ2-3; D not certain. This CDR3 region has 14 residues. V was cut by 1 base and J by 6 bases, with 11 bases left in between. Germline V gene data show CDR1 as LGHNA and CDR2 as YNFKEQ. The CDR3 nucleotides are TGTGCCAGCAGCCAAGGGGCCTATGAGGATACGCAGTATTTT. It codes for CASSQGAYEDTQYF.

This clonotype was recorded many times. This chain links TRBV24-1 with TRBJ2-2; D unclear. Looked up from germline, CDR1 is KGHDR and CDR2 is SFDVKD. V gave up 10 bases and J gave up 5 bases, with 13 bases separating them. CDR3 length: 13 amino acids. CDR3 region: CATAPEVTGELFF. In nucleotides, the CDR3 is TGTGCCACTGCACCTGAGGTTACCGGGGAGCTGTTTTTT.

The table lists this clonotype with a count of one. This may be a read error, as it is one base from a much larger clone. This chain joins TRBV20-1 and TRBJ2-3; D possibly corresponds to TRBD1 (5 bases). This CDR3 comprises 13 residues. Trimming cost V 4 bases and J 1 base, with 9 bases left between them. Per germline, CDR1 DFQATT and CDR2 SNEGSKA (reference sequence). In DNA, the CDR3 is TGCAGTGCTACCGTACAGGGCACAGATACGCAGTATTTT. It codes for CSATVQGTDTQYF.

This clonotype turned up a few times. V and J are TRBV4-1 and TRBJ2-2; D possibly corresponds to TRBD1 (6 bases). This CDR3 is built from 16 residues. CDR1 MGHRA and CDR2 YSYEKL come from the germline V gene. The V and J ends lost 1 base and 5 bases respectively, with 14 bases between them. CDR3 sequence: CASSQVSTGATGELFF. The CDR3, as DNA: TGCGCCAGCAGCCAAGTATCGACAGGAGCTACCGGGGAGCTGTTTTTT.

This clonotype was seen a handful of times. V gene TRBV5-4 combines with J gene TRBJ1-1; D may be TRBD1 (6 bases). There are 14 residues in the CDR3. Trimming took 0 bases from V and 3 from J, leaving 9 bases between them. CDR1 is SGHNT and CDR2 is YYREEE in the germline V gene (reference sequence). The CDR3 DNA reads as TGTGCCAGCAGCTTGGTGACAGGCGACACTGAAGCTTTCTTT. It encodes CASSLVTGDTEAFF.

The chain links TRBV6-6 to TRBJ1-2; TRBD1 is a possible D gene (5 bases). Germline-derived CDR1 and CDR2 are MNHNY and SVGAGI (reference sequence). The CDR3 runs 14 residues. Trimming removed 4 bases at V and 3 bases at J, with 12 bases between. The CDR3 nucleotides are TGTGCCAGCAGTTCATCGACAGTTTACTATGGCTACACCTTC. Amino acids: CASSSSTVYYGYTF.

The J gene is TRBJ2-5, the V gene TRBV23-1; 11 bases align to TRBD1. TRBV23-1 has ORF status, its function being uncertain. V lost 2 bases, J lost 2 bases, and 13 bases stayed unmatched. This CDR3 is 19 amino acids long. CDR3 sequence: CASSQSALGTGGLQETQYF. Here the CDR3 DNA reads TGCGCCAGCAGTCAAAGCGCTTTGGGGACAGGGGGGTTGCAAGAGACCCAGTACTTC.

Ten or more counts support this clonotype. J is TRBJ2-7 and V is TRBV12-3 or TRBV12-4; no definite D call. Trimming cost V 2 bases and J 5 bases, with 4 bases left between them. The CDR3 covers 11 residues. CDR3 sequence reads: CASSLINEQYF. The DNA of the CDR3 is TGTGCCAGCAGTTTAATCAACGAGCAGTACTTC.

The chain links TRBV11-2 to TRBJ1-2; a weak D match, TRBD1 (5 bases). The V end was cut by 5 bases, the J end by 8 bases, with 18 bases between. Germline loops: CDR1 SGHAT, CDR2 FQNNGV. This CDR3 spans 14 amino acids. The CDR3 DNA sequence: TGTGCCAGCAGCACACGGCGGGGTTGGGGCGGCTACACCTTC. Translating it yields CASSTRRGWGGYTF.

V usage is TRBV12-3 or TRBV12-4 and J usage is TRBJ2-5; D possibly uses TRBD1 or TRBD2 (6 bases each). The length of the CDR3 is 14 residues. Trimming pared 8 bases from V and 5 bases from J, leaving 18 bases between. The CDR3 loop reads CASARGAPLETQYF. The CDR3 DNA is TGTGCCAGCGCTAGGGGGGCACCCCTGGAGACCCAGTACTTC.